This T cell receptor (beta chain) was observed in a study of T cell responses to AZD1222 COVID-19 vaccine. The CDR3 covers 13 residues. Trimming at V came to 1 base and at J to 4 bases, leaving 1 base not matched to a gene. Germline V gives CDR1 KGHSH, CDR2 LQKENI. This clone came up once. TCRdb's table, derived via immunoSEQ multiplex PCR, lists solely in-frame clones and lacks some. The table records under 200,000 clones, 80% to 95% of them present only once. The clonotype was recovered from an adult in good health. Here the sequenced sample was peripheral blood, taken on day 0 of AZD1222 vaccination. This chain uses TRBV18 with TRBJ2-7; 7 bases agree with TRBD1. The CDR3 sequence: CASSPQQGYEQYF. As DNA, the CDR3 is TGTGCCAGCTCACCACAACAGGGGTACGAGCAGTACTTC.